Listed here are 8 T cell receptor beta chains from one sample, sequenced in a study of blood T cell repertoires in COVID-19. This table comes from immunoSEQ multiplex PCR, and its TCRdb copy is limited to in-frame clones, with some not included. This table has 85,000 or so clones, about 95% appearing once. The specimen sequenced was peripheral blood. These receptors were collected from a human donor with active COVID-19. The donor label of this sample is uncertain.

This chain connects TRBV6-5 to TRBJ2-7, with a tentative D call TRBD2 (5 bases). CDR3 size: 14 residues. V lost 4 bases, J lost 3 bases, and 13 bases lay in between. Germline CDR1 reads MNHEY; CDR2 reads SVGAGI. The CDR3 protein is CASSSSGTYYEQYF. The CDR3 DNA sequence: TGTGCCAGCAGTTCGTCGGGAACCTACTACGAGCAGTACTTC.

V usage is TRBV27 and J usage is TRBJ1-3; TRBD1 matches 7 bases. CDR3 length: 16 amino acids. V was clipped by 6 bases and J by 0 bases; unmatched bases: 8. Germline CDR1 is MNHEY and CDR2 is SMNVEV (reference sequence). CDR3 protein: CASSRQQGISGNTIYF. The CDR3 DNA sequence: TGTGCCAGCAGCCGACAACAGGGGATCTCTGGAAACACCATATATTTT.

V usage is TRBV4-2 and J usage is TRBJ2-2; 8 bases fit TRBD2. The V gene end was trimmed by 5 bases and the J gene end by 0 bases; junction bases not matched to a gene: 2. This CDR3 spans 15 amino acids. The germline CDR1 and CDR2 sequences are LGHNA and YNFKEQ. CDR3 region: CASSTGGTNTGELFF. CDR3 sequence (DNA): TGTGCCAGCAGCACGGGGGGGACGAACACCGGGGAGCTGTTTTTT.

The chain is built from TRBV5-1 and TRBJ2-5, with D possibly matching TRBD2 (5 bases). The germline gives CDR1 SGHRS, CDR2 YFSETQ. V lost 2 bases and J 3 bases, leaving 11 bases between the germline ends. The CDR3 extends over 14 amino acids. CDR3 amino acids: CASSFGWGEETQYF. DNA for the CDR3: TGCGCCAGCAGCTTTGGGTGGGGAGAAGAGACCCAGTACTTC. The variable domain in full, with the rest retrieved from reference TRBV5-1 and TRBJ2-5, is KAGVTQTPRYLIKTRGQQVTLSCSPISGHRSVSWYQQTPGQGLQFLFEYFSETQRNKGNFPGRFSGRQFSNSRSEMNVSTLELGDSALYLCASSFGWGEETQYFGPGTRLLVL.

This sequence joins TRBV2 and TRBJ2-1; weak D call: TRBD2 (6 bases). Trimming cost V 6 bases and J 9 bases, with 15 bases left between them. Germline CDR1 is SNHLY and CDR2 is FYNNEI. The CDR3 is made up of 13 amino acids. CDR3: CASRVGEVGEQFF. The CDR3 DNA follows: TGTGCCAGCAGGGTAGGGGAGGTTGGTGAGCAGTTCTTC.

V gene TRBV19 combines with J gene TRBJ1-1, with 8 nucleotides matching TRBD1. V gave up 5 bases and J gave up 4 bases; unmatched junction bases: 9. Germline V gene sequence: CDR1 LNHDA, CDR2 SQIVND (reference sequence). The CDR3 totals 15 residues. This chain's CDR3 is CASSSLQGVGTEAFF. The CDR3, as DNA: TGTGCCAGTAGTTCTCTACAGGGGGTAGGCACTGAAGCTTTCTTT.

CDR3 nucleotides: TGTGCCAGCAGCCCTAAACCGCAGGGGCACTATGGCTACACCTTC. Encoded protein: CASSPKPQGHYGYTF. This chain links TRBV3-1 (or the pseudogene TRBV3-2) with TRBJ1-2; D might be TRBD1 (6 bases). Germline lookup yields CDR1 LGHDT and CDR2 YNNKEL (reference sequence). The V and J ends lost 4 bases and 3 bases respectively, with 15 bases between them. The CDR3 length is 15 residues.

The chain links TRBV27 to TRBJ2-3; TRBD2 agrees at 8 bases. V lost 4 bases to trimming and J lost 2 bases; unmatched junction nucleotides: 8. CDR1 and CDR2 (germline): MNHEY, SMNVEV (reference sequence). The CDR3 loop spans 16 amino acids. Here the CDR3 DNA reads TGTGCCAGCAGTTATCTAGCGGGTTACCACACAGATACGCAGTATTTT. The encoded protein is CASSYLAGYHTDTQYF.